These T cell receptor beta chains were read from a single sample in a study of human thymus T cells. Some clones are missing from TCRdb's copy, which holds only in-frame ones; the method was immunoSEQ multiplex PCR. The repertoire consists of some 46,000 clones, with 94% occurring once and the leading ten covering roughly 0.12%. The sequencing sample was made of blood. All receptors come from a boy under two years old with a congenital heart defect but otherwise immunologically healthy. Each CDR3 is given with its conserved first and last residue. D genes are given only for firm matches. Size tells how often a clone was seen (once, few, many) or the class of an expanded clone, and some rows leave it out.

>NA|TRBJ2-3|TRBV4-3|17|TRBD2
TGCGCCAGCAGCCAAGGGTGGGGCGGGGGGAGTTCAGATACGCAGTATTTT
CASSQGWGGGSSDTQYF
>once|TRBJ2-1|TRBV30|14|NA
TGTGCCTGGAGTGCGCAGGTCCCCTACAATGAGCAGTTCTTC
CAWSAQVPYNEQFF
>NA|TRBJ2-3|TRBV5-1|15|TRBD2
TGCGCCAGCAGCTTGAGCGGGGGGGGCACAGATACGCAGTATTTT
CASSLSGGGTDTQYF
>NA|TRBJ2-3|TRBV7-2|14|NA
TGTGCCAGCAGCTTAGTAGGTGCGACAGATACGCAGTATTTT
CASSLVGATDTQYF
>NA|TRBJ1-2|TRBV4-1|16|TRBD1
TGCGCCAGCAGCCGACTTACACAGGGGGTCGGCTATGGCTACACCTTC
CASSRLTQGVGYGYTF
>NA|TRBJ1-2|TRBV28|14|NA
TGTGCCAGCAGTTTTGTTTTTGGGGGTTATGGCTACACCTTC
CASSFVFGGYGYTF
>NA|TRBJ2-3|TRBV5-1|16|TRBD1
TGCGCCAGCAGCTCTTCTAAGGGGGCAGGGGAAGATACGCAGTATTTT
CASSSSKGAGEDTQYF
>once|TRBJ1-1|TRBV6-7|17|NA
TGTGCCAGCAGTCCCCGACGGAGTGGGTTTTGTAACGCTGAAGCTTTCTTT
CASSPRRSGFCNAEAFF
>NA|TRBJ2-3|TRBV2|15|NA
TGTGCCAGCAGGGACCCTAGCAAGTTCCAAGATACGCAGTATTTT
CASRDPSKFQDTQYF
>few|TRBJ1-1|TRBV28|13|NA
TGTGCCAGCAGCCCTACAGATTACACTGAAGCTTTCTTT
CASSPTDYTEAFF
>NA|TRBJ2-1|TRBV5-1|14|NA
TGCGCCAGCACCGGACCGAGCTCCTACAATGAGCAGTTCTTC
CASTGPSSYNEQFF
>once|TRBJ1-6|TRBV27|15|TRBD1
TGTGCCAGCAGTATGGGACAGGGGACTAATTCACCCCTCCACTTT
CASSMGQGTNSPLHF
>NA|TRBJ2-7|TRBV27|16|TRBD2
TGTGCCAGCAGTTTCCCATCTGGACTAGCGGGGGTCGGGCAGTACTTC
CASSFPSGLAGVGQYF
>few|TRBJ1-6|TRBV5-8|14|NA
TGTGCCAGCAGCTTGGGCCAGGGTGCGTCACCCCTCCACTTT
CASSLGQGASPLHF
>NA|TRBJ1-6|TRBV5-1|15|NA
TGCGCCAGCAGCTTGGAGGCAGGGGCAAATTCACCCCTCCACTTT
CASSLEAGANSPLHF
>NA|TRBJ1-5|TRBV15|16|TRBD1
TGTGCCACCAGCAGAGATCGGGACAGGGCGAGGGAGCCCCAGCATTTT
CATSRDRDRAREPQHF
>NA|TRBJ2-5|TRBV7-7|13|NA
TGTGCCAGCAGCCCGCGGTCCCAAGAGACCCAGTACTTC
CASSPRSQETQYF
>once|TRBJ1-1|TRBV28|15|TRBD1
TGTGCCAGCAGTTTAGCCGGGACAGGGGGCGGGGAAGCTTTCTTT
CASSLAGTGGGEAFF
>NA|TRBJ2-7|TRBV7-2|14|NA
TGTGCCAGCAGCTTTTCCGGGGTCCTCTACGAGCAGTACTTC
CASSFSGVLYEQYF
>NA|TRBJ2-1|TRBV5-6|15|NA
TGTGCCAGCAGCTTGGTCGGGGGGCAGGGTAATGAGCAGTTCTTC
CASSLVGGQGNEQFF
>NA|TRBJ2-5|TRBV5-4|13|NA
TGTGCCAGCAGCTTTGATACCTTGGAGACCCAGTACTTC
CASSFDTLETQYF
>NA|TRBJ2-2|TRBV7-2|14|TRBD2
TGTGCCAGCACGGCGGGGGGGCCCGCCGGGGAGCTGTTTTTT
CASTAGGPAGELFF
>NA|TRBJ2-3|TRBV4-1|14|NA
TGCGCCAGCAGCCTTACGGATTCTCAGGATACGCAGTATTTT
CASSLTDSQDTQYF
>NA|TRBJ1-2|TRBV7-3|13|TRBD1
TGTGCCAGCAGTCGACAGGGAGGCTATGGCTACACCTTC
CASSRQGGYGYTF
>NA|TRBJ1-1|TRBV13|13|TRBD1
TGTGCCAGCAGCGAAACAGGGGACACTGAAGCTTTCTTT
CASSETGDTEAFF
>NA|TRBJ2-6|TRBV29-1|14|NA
TGCAGCGTTGTAACGGGGTTGGGGGCCAACGTCCTGACTTTC
CSVVTGLGANVLTF
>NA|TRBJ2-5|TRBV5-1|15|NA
TGCGCCAGCAGCTTGGAGTCGAAGGGGAGGGAGACCCAGTACTTC
CASSLESKGRETQYF
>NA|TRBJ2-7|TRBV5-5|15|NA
TGTGCCAGCAGCTTGGGGGCCTGGGGCTCCTACGAGCAGTACTTC
CASSLGAWGSYEQYF
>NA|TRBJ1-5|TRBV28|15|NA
TGTGCCAGCAGTTCCCCCAGGGATAGCAATCAGCCCCAGCATTTT
CASSSPRDSNQPQHF
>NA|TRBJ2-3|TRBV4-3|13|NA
TGCGCCAGCAGCCAAGGTCCCTCAGATACGCAGTATTTT
CASSQGPSDTQYF
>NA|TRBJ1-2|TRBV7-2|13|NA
TGTGCCAGCAGCCCAAGGACAGTCTATGGCTACACCTTC
CASSPRTVYGYTF
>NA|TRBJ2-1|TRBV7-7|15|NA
TGTGCTAGCAGTCTGGGAGCGGACCCCTACAATGAGCAGTTCTTC
CASSLGADPYNEQFF
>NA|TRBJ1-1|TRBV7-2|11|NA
TGTGCCAGCAGCTTAGTCGGTGAAGCTTTCTTT
CASSLVGEAFF
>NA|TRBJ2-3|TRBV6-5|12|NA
TGTGCCAGCAGTTACTGGGAAGATACGCAGTATTTT
CASSYWEDTQYF
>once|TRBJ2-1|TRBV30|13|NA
TGTGCCTGGGGGGTTTCTAGCCCCAATGAGCAGTTCTTC
CAWGVSSPNEQFF
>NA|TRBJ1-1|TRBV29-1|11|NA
TGCAGCGTTGGGACTCACACTGAAGCTTTCTTT
CSVGTHTEAFF
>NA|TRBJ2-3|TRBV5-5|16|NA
TGTGCCAGCAGCTTGGTTCCTGGGGCGCGGACAGATACGCAGTATTTT
CASSLVPGARTDTQYF
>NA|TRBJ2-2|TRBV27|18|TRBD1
TGTGCCAGCACCCCCCATTTTTCCGGGACAGGGAGTACCGGGGAGCTGTTTTTT
CASTPHFSGTGSTGELFF
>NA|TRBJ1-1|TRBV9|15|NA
TGTGCCAGCAGCGCATCAGGGGATATGAACACTGAAGCTTTCTTT
CASSASGDMNTEAFF
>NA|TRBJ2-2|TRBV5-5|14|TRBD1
TGTGCCAGCAGCTTCGGACAGGCGACCGGGGAGCTGTTTTTT
CASSFGQATGELFF
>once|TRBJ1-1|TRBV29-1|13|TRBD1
TGCAGCGTGGGGACAGGGAGGCACACTGAAGCTTTCTTT
CSVGTGRHTEAFF
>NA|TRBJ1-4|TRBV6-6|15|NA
TGTGCCACCGCGGGAGCTTGGGACCCTATTGAAAAACTGTTTTTT
CATAGAWDPIEKLFF
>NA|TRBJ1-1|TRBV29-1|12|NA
TGCAGCGTTGGAGTAGGGAACACTGAAGCTTTCTTT
CSVGVGNTEAFF
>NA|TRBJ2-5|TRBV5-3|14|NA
TGTGCCAGCAGCTTGGAACCGGCGGGGGAGACCCAGTACTTC
CASSLEPAGETQYF
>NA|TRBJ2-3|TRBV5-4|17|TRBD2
TGTGCCAGCAGCCTGAACCCCACTAGCGGGAGCACAGATACGCAGTATTTT
CASSLNPTSGSTDTQYF
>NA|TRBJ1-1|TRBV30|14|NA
TGTGCCTGGATCGTGACAGTACTAAAGACTGAAGCTTTCTTT
CAWIVTVLKTEAFF